Listed below are T cell receptor beta chains from one sample, sequenced in a study of CD8+ T cells in alopecia areata. The assay was immunoSEQ multiplex PCR, and TCRdb's table has in-frame clones only and misses some. The repertoire has around 19,000 clones, about 63% of them found once; the top ten carry around 8%. Sample: skin, taken at week 4, from a patient treated with tofacitinib. The receptors shown here come from a human donor with alopecia areata. CDR3s include the opening cysteine and the closing phenylalanine or tryptophan. The order of the fields is D gene, J gene, clone size, V gene, CDR3 DNA, CDR3 protein. A D gene is named only where the DNA matches it firmly. Expanded clones get a size class; other rows say once, few or many, or leave the size out.

NA,TRBJ1-2,NA,TRBV10-3,TGTGCCATCAGTGAGTCGGGGGACCGGAGAGCCTATGGCTACACCTTC,CAISESGDRRAYGYTF
TRBD1,TRBJ1-1,few,TRBV7-8,TGTGCCAGCAGCGCCAGGGGACAGGCGAACACTGAAGCTTTCTTT,CASSARGQANTEAFF
NA,TRBJ1-1,NA,TRBV4-3,TGCGCCAGCAGCCAAGATCGGGGCACCGGGAAGGGAGCTTTCTTT,CASSQDRGTGKGAFF
TRBD2,TRBJ2-1,once,TRBV7-9,TGTGCCAGCAGTGGGAGGGGAAATTCTTACAATGAGCAGTTCTTC,CASSGRGNSYNEQFF
TRBD1,TRBJ1-4,NA,TRBV5-4,TGTGCCAGCAAGGAACAGGGGCTCGCAACTAATGAAAAACTGTTTTTT,CASKEQGLATNEKLFF
NA,TRBJ1-6,NA,TRBV7-8,TGTGCCAGCAGCTGGTATAGGCCCCTCCATTCACCCCTCCACTTT,CASSWYRPLHSPLHF
TRBD1,TRBJ1-1,NA,TRBV2,TGTGCCAGCAGTTCGGGACAGGGGGCACTTAGCCTGAACACTGAAGCTTTCTTT,CASSSGQGALSLNTEAFF
TRBD1,TRBJ2-7,medium-sized,TRBV7-8,TGTGCCAGCAGCTTCGCGACAGGGGGCGACGGCTCCTACGAGCAGTACTTC,CASSFATGGDGSYEQYF
NA,TRBJ1-5,few,TRBV7-3,TGTGCCAGCAGCTTAGTTCAGGGGAGCCAGCCCCAGCATTTT,CASSLVQGSQPQHF
NA,TRBJ2-3,NA,TRBV19,TGTGCCAGTAGTCCCCGGGTAGGAAACACAGATACGCAGTATTTT,CASSPRVGNTDTQYF
NA,TRBJ1-1,NA,TRBV28,TGTGCCAGCAGTGGCCTCCCGGGGCGTGGCACTGAAGCTTTCTTT,CASSGLPGRGTEAFF
NA,TRBJ1-3,few,TRBV4-3,TGCGCCAGCAGCCAAGATCGTCAGGGGTTCTACTCTGGAAACACCATATATTTT,CASSQDRQGFYSGNTIYF
TRBD1,TRBJ1-4,few,TRBV19,TGTGCCACCAAAGGGACAGGGAATGAAAAACTGTTTTTT,CATKGTGNEKLFF
NA,TRBJ2-1,NA,TRBV6-4,TGTGCCAGCAGTGACGGTACCTACAATGAGCAGTTCTTC,CASSDGTYNEQFF
TRBD1,TRBJ1-5,NA,TRBV7-9,TGTGCCAGCAGCCGGACAGGGTATAGGAATCAGCCCCAGCATTTT,CASSRTGYRNQPQHF
TRBD1,TRBJ1-2,few,TRBV7-2,TGTGCCAGCAGCTTAGCAGGGACAGGGCTGTATGGCTACACCTTC,CASSLAGTGLYGYTF
NA,TRBJ1-5,NA,TRBV28,TGTGCCAGCAGTTTTAAGGGGCAGGGCGCGAGGCAGCCCCAGCATTTT,CASSFKGQGARQPQHF
NA,TRBJ1-2,NA,TRBV9,TGTGCCAGCAGCGTAGTTAACAGAGGCTACACCTTC,CASSVVNRGYTF
TRBD2,TRBJ2-5,NA,TRBV5-4,TGTGCCAGCAGCCAGGTTATAGCGGGGCACCAAGAGACCCAGTACTTC,CASSQVIAGHQETQYF
NA,TRBJ1-2,NA,TRBV30,TGTGCCTGGAGCCCTCCGGGTCCTAACTATGGCTACACCTTC,CAWSPPGPNYGYTF
NA,TRBJ1-2,NA,TRBV11-2,TGTGCCAGCAGCTTAGGTACAGCCACCTACGGCTACACCTTC,CASSLGTATYGYTF
TRBD1,TRBJ1-4,NA,TRBV4-1,TGCGCCAGCAGCTTCACAGGGGTTCAGTTGTATGAAAAACTGTTTTTT,CASSFTGVQLYEKLFF
NA,TRBJ2-5,NA,TRBV28,TGTGCCAGCAGTCCTCCGGAGGGTGGGGAGACCCAGTACTTC,CASSPPEGGETQYF
TRBD2,TRBJ2-5,few,TRBV7-9,TGTGCCAGCAGCTCCCTGCGGACTAGCGGGGGGGCCCTCTCAGAGACCCAGTACTTC,CASSSLRTSGGALSETQYF
NA,TRBJ1-2,few,TRBV12-5,TGTGCTAGTGGTTTGGTATTGGCCCGATCTTATGGCTACACCTTC,CASGLVLARSYGYTF
NA,TRBJ2-7,once,TRBV15,TGTGCCACCAGCAGAGATTTGGGGGAGCAGTACTTC,CATSRDLGEQYF
TRBD1,TRBJ1-1,once,TRBV6-5,TGTGCCAGCAGGGAGACAGGGCCGAACACTGAAGCTTTCTTT,CASRETGPNTEAFF
NA,TRBJ2-5,NA,TRBV12-5,TGTGCTAGCCGGGACAAGTCCCTGGGGGAGACCCAGTACTTC,CASRDKSLGETQYF
NA,TRBJ2-7,NA,TRBV4-1,TGCGCCAGCAGCCGAATAGGGGGTAAGCAGGACGAGCAGTACTTC,CASSRIGGKQDEQYF
TRBD2,TRBJ2-5,NA,TRBV30,TGTGCCTGGAGCCGCGGGACTAGCGGGGGCCGAGGGGAGACCCAGTACTTC,CAWSRGTSGGRGETQYF
NA,TRBJ2-6,NA,TRBV11-1,TGTGCCAGCAGCCCTCCTGGGGCCAACGTCCTGACTTTC,CASSPPGANVLTF
NA,TRBJ2-5,NA,TRBV18,TGTGCCAGCTCACCCAGCGGTCTTACAAGAGTAGGGGACTTC,CASSPSGLTRVGDF
TRBD1,TRBJ1-1,NA,TRBV7-6,TGTGCCAGCAGCTTAACAGGGGGAGGCACTGAAGCTTTCTTT,CASSLTGGGTEAFF
TRBD1,TRBJ1-2,NA,TRBV4-3,TGCGCCAGCAGCCCCCCGGGACAGGGGGGCTATGGCTACACCTTC,CASSPPGQGGYGYTF
NA,TRBJ1-1,NA,TRBV9,TGTGCCAGCAGCGTAGGCCCGAACACTGAAGCTTTCTTT,CASSVGPNTEAFF
TRBD2,TRBJ2-5,NA,TRBV5-5,TGTGCCAGCAGCATTCGACTAGCGGGGAGGGAGACCCAGTACTTC,CASSIRLAGRETQYF
NA,TRBJ1-1,NA,TRBV7-2,TGTGCCAGCAGCTCTCAGCCAGGTCGGGGCACTGAAGCTTTCTTT,CASSSQPGRGTEAFF
NA,TRBJ1-1,NA,TRBV5-1,TGCGCCAGCAGCTGGACAGTCCGGGGCACTGAAGCTTTCTTT,CASSWTVRGTEAFF
TRBD2,TRBJ2-3,NA,TRBV9,TGTGCCAGCAGCGTAGGCCCGGGACTAGACACAGATACGCAGTATTTT,CASSVGPGLDTDTQYF
NA,TRBJ2-5,few,TRBV5-1,TGCGCCAGCAGCCCCGCCCCACAGTACCAAGAGACCCAGTACTTC,CASSPAPQYQETQYF
NA,TRBJ1-2,NA,TRBV2,TGTGCCAGCAGTGAAATAGCAGGTGGCTACACCTTC,CASSEIAGGYTF
NA,TRBJ2-2,NA,TRBV29-1,TGCAGCGTTGAGGAGGGGGCCGGGGAGCTGTTTTTT,CSVEEGAGELFF
NA,TRBJ1-1,NA,TRBV30,TGTGCCTGGAGTGTAGATCTTCCGGGGCAGGGAACTGAAGCTTTCTTT,CAWSVDLPGQGTEAFF